The clone carrying this TCR beta chain was recorded a few times. V was pared by 4 bases and J by 10 bases, with 11 bases of the junction left unmatched. The CDR3 has 14 amino acids. Germline V gene sequence: CDR1 SGHNT, CDR2 YYREEE (reference sequence). Authors' methods: Amplification of reference gene primers provided the estimated nucleated cell counts. TCRdb keeps only in-frame clones here, not all; method: immunoSEQ multiplex PCR. For V, J and clone size, that table is used; D and trimming come from the DNA. The data show around 91,000 clones, less than 85% seen once. The sample is drawn from a study of blood T cell repertoires in COVID-19.

The receptor was isolated from an elderly man with acute or convalescent COVID-19. Sequencing was carried out using peripheral blood. V usage is TRBV5-4 and J usage is TRBJ2-1; TRBD1 agrees at 7 bases. The CDR3 nucleotides are TGTGCCAGCAGCCCCCGGGACAGCCCAGTCGAGCAGTTCTTC. Its translation is CASSPRDSPVEQFF.